This is a list of T cell receptor beta chains from one sample in a study of cytomegalovirus exposure and HLA in healthy donors. Clones were sequenced by immunoSEQ multiplex PCR, and TCRdb holds only the in-frame ones, with some missing. The table records 90,000 to 100,000 clones, roughly 80% of them present only once. Sequenced material: PBMCs. Receptor source: a middle-aged man in good health and CMV-seronegative. CDR3s leave out the opening cysteine and the closing phenylalanine or tryptophan. The D gene is left open where the match is weak.

j_call v_call d_call cdr3_aa
TRBJ2-7 TRBV5-4 NA ASAIGGISYEQY
TRBJ2-6 TRBV5-1 TRBD2 ASSWTSGSPGANVLT
TRBJ2-3 TRBV5-1 NA ASSLVLATDTQY
TRBJ2-3 TRBV7-3 NA ASSSGLTEDTQY
TRBJ1-4 TRBV5-1 TRBD1 ASSWGTGEEKLF
TRBJ1-1 TRBV11-2 NA ASSLDLYPF
TRBJ1-2 TRBV11-2 NA ASSRRPGVDYGYT
TRBJ2-5 TRBV9 NA ASSVGGSGGMTQETQY
TRBJ2-7 TRBV7-9 TRBD2 ASSLGSLAGGSYEQY
TRBJ2-7 TRBV28 NA ASTARPSYEQY
TRBJ1-3 TRBV11-2 NA ASSLYSKRLGNTIY
TRBJ2-6 TRBV29-1 NA SVARDWRGANVLT
TRBJ1-1 TRBV4-3 NA ASSPLAGPTNTEAF
TRBJ2-1 TRBV5-4 TRBD1 ASSLDLDRGNEQF
TRBJ2-7 TRBV25-1 TRBD2 ASSRAGGPVEQY
TRBJ2-7 TRBV15 NA ATSRVQMGPYEQY
TRBJ2-5 TRBV29-1 NA SVEALLKTQY
TRBJ1-1 TRBV6-5 NA ASSELQNTEAF
TRBJ2-5 TRBV30 TRBD1 AWSASGTGATQY
TRBJ1-1 TRBV25-1 TRBD1 ASSPLDRVTEAF
TRBJ1-1 TRBV28 TRBD1 ASSLGLNRGRYAF
TRBJ2-6 TRBV28 NA ASRSLGGANVLT
TRBJ1-4 TRBV18 TRBD1 AGSPGDSHNEKLF
TRBJ2-5 TRBV5-1 TRBD1 ASSRTGDEETQY
TRBJ2-1 TRBV6-6 NA ASSLAREQF
TRBJ2-7 TRBV11-2 NA ASRYFYEQY
TRBJ2-7 TRBV5-1 NA ASSLVQGYEQY
TRBJ1-3 TRBV18 TRBD1 ASSPRGQAGNTIY
TRBJ2-7 TRBV30 NA AWKRRGYEQY
TRBJ2-3 TRBV9 TRBD2 ASSAPRTSGGSTDTQY
TRBJ1-2 TRBV7-2 TRBD1 ASSIQGTMGWYT
TRBJ1-4 TRBV7-3 NA ASSLTGREKLF
TRBJ2-6 TRBV7-3 TRBD1 ASSRDRRGSDLT
TRBJ2-3 TRBV18 TRBD2 ASSPLRRGGSSTDTQY
TRBJ2-7 TRBV30 NA AWSGQASYEQY
TRBJ2-7 TRBV28 NA ASSLKAVREQY
TRBJ2-7 TRBV19 TRBD2 ASSPRTSGPYEQY
TRBJ2-7 TRBV25-1 NA ASSLQGGRDEQY
TRBJ1-1 TRBV9 NA ASSVGVGSGGTEAF
TRBJ2-6 TRBV27 NA ASSLVGGIFSGANVLT
TRBJ1-4 TRBV4-3 NA ASSQEVGRPNEKLF
TRBJ2-3 TRBV4-1 TRBD2 ASSLQTSSTDTQY
TRBJ2-3 TRBV6-4 NA ASSPGDTDTQY
TRBJ2-3 TRBV28 NA ASSYLDTQY
TRBJ1-1 TRBV19 TRBD1 ASSMGTGGTEAF
TRBJ2-1 TRBV5-4 TRBD2 ASSLGARLAGGVYNEQF
TRBJ2-2 TRBV7-2 TRBD1 ASSPPGTGLTGELF
TRBJ1-1 TRBV7-9 NA ASSPVGGVNTEAF
TRBJ1-6 TRBV10-3 NA AISAGEGSPLH
TRBJ2-1 TRBV6-6 TRBD2 ASSTRTSSSYNEQF
TRBJ1-2 TRBV7-6 NA ASSQRGSSYGYT
TRBJ2-7 TRBV13 TRBD1 ASSLRDRGRYEQY
TRBJ2-1 TRBV5-8 TRBD2 ASSGPEKTSGINEQF